This TCR beta chain was captured in a study of blood T cell repertoires in COVID-19. Study details: Nucleic acid was either cDNA or gDNA, and it came from T cells, B-cell-depleted T cells, or PBMCs.

Per the study methods: Using reference gene primer amplification, nucleated cell counts were estimated. Clones were read by immunoSEQ multiplex PCR, and TCRdb kept only the in-frame ones, dropping some. V, J and clone size derive from that table, while D and trimming were established from the DNA sequence. The repertoire has tens of thousands of clones, about 90% of them found once; the top ten carry around 3.6%. In germline, CDR1 is MDHEN, CDR2 SYDVKM. Trimming removed 5 bases from V and 11 bases from J, with 13 bases in between. The CDR3 is made up of 13 amino acids. Seattle enrolled patients during active infection and tracked them longitudinally.

This TCR came from a woman aged 50 to 65 with COVID-19, enrolled during active disease. Sequenced: peripheral blood. The chain couples TRBV28 to TRBJ1-6; D not certain. CDR3 bases: TGTGCCAGCAGTACCACTCAAGGAGCACCCCTCCACTTT. Protein sequence: CASSTTQGAPLHF.